Following are 2 T cell receptor beta chains from one sample sequenced in a study of shared clonotypes between healthy human individuals (dated by TCRdb to about 2020). The library was generated by the immunoSEQ multiplex PCR assay. TCRdb holds this immuneACCESS table with in-frame rearrangements only. Some clones are missing; in checked studies, unresolved V genes explain under half, and the rest has no known cause. Recorded for this sample are some 1.4 million clones; 95% to 97% of them occurred a single time. In total, the top ten clones hold 1% to 1.5% of the sample. Sequencing was carried out using naive CD4+ T cells sorted from blood. The sample's cell subset or site label, decoded: CD45RA+ positively selected. The receptors shown here come from a man aged 25 to 40 in good health.

The J gene is TRBJ1-5, the V gene TRBV10-3, with D perhaps TRBD1 (6 bases). V lost 5 bases and J 2 bases, leaving 13 bases between the germline ends. The CDR3 runs to 15 residues. The germline gives CDR1 ENHRY, CDR2 SYGVKD. The CDR3 loop reads CAISKGGGGNQPQHF. CDR3 DNA: TGTGCCATCAGTAAGGGGGGTGGGGGCAATCAGCCCCAGCATTTT.

The V gene is TRBV7-9, the J gene TRBJ2-5; maybe TRBD1 (5 bases). V was clipped by 1 base and J by 5 bases, with 14 bases between them. This CDR3 is 15 amino acids long. Germline values: CDR1 SEHNR, CDR2 FQNEAQ (reference sequence). The CDR3 DNA reads TGTGCCAGCAGCTTAGTACTGGGGCAAGTGGAGACCCAGTACTTC. Encoded protein: CASSLVLGQVETQYF.